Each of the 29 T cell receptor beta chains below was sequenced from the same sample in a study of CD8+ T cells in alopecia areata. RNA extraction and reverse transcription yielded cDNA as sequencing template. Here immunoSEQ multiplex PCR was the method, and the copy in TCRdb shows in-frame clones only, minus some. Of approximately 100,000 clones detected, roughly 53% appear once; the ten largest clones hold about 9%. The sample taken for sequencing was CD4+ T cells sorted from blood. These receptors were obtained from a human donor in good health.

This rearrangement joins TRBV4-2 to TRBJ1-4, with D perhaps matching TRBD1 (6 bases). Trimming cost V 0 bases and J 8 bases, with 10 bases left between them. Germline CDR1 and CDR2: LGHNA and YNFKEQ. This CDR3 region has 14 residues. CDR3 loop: CASSQEDRREKLFF. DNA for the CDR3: TGTGCCAGCAGCCAAGAAGACAGGCGAGAAAAACTGTTTTTT.

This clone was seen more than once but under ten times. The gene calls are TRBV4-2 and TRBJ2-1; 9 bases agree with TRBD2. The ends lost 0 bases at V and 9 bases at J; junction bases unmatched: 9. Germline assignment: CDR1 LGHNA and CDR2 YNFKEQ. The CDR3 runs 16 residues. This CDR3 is CASSQDLSGGGAEQFF. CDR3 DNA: TGTGCCAGCAGCCAAGATCTTAGCGGGGGTGGGGCTGAGCAGTTCTTC.

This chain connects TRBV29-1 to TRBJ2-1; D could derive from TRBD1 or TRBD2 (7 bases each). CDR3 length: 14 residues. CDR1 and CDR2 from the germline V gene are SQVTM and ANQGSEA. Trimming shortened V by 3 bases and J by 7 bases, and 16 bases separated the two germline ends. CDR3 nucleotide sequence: TGCAGCGTTGAGCGCGGGGGCAGGGGGAATGAGCAGTTCTTC. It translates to CSVERGGRGNEQFF.

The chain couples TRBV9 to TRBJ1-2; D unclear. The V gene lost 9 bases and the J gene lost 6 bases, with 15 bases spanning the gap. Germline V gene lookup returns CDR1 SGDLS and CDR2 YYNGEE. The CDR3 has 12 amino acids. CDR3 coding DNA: TGTGCCACCGCCCCATGGGAGGATGGCTACACCTTC. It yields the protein CATAPWEDGYTF.

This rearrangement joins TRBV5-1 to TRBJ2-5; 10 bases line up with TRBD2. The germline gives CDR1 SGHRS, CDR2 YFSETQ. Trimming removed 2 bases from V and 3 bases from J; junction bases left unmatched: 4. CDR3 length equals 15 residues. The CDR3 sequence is CASSFTTSGKETQYF. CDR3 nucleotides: TGCGCCAGCAGCTTTACTACTAGCGGGAAAGAGACCCAGTACTTC. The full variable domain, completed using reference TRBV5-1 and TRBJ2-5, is KAGVTQTPRYLIKTRGQQVTLSCSPISGHRSVSWYQQTPGQGLQFLFEYFSETQRNKGNFPGRFSGRQFSNSRSEMNVSTLELGDSALYLCASSFTTSGKETQYFGPGTRLLVL.

The DNA for the CDR3 is TGCAGTGCTAGGAGGACCTACGAGCAGTACTTC. Its translation: CSARRTYEQYF. This rearrangement joins TRBV20-1 to TRBJ2-7; D ambiguous. Germline assignment: CDR1 DFQATT and CDR2 SNEGSKA (reference sequence). The V gene lost 3 bases and the J gene lost 2 bases, with 5 bases spanning the gap. This CDR3 region has 11 residues.

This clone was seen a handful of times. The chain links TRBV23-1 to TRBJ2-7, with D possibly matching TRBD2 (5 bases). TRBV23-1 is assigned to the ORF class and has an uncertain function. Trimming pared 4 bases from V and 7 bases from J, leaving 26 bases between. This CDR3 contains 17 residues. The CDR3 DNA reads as TGCGCCAGCAGTCGAGTCACCCACGGGCCATCTTCGGGGGAGCAGTACTTC. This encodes CASSRVTHGPSSGEQYF.

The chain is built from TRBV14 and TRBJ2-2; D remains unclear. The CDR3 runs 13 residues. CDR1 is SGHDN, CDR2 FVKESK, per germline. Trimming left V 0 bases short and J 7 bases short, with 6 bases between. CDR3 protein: CASSQDVVGELFF. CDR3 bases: TGTGCCAGCAGCCAAGACGTGGTCGGGGAGCTGTTTTTT.

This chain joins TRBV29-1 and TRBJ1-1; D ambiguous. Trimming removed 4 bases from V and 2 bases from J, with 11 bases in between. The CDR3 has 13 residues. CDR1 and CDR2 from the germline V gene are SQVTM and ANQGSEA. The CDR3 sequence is CSVAPGPNTEAFF. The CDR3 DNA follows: TGCAGCGTTGCCCCCGGGCCTAACACTGAAGCTTTCTTT.

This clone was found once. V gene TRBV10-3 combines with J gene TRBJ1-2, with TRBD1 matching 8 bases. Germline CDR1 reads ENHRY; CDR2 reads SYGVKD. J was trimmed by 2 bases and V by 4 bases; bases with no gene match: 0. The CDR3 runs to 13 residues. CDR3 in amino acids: CAISGTGNYGYTF. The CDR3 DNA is TGTGCCATCAGTGGGACAGGGAACTATGGCTACACCTTC.

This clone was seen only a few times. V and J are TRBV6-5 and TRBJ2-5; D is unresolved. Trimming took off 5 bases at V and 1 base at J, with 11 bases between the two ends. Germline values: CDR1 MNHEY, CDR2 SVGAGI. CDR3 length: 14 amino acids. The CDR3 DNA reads TGTGCCAGCAGTCACAGAAACAGCCAAGAGACCCAGTACTTC. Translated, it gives CASSHRNSQETQYF.

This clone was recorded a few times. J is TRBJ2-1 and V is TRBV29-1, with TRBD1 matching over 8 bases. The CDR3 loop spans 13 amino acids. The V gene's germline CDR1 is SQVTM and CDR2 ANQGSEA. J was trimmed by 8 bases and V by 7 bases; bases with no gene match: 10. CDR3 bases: TGCAGCGGCCTTGGACAGGGCAGGGATGAGCAGTTCTTC. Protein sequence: CSGLGQGRDEQFF.

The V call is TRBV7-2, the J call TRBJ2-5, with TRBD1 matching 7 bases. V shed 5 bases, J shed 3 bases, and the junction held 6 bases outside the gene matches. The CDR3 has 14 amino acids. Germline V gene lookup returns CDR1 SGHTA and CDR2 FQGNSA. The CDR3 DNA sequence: TGTGCCAGCAGCCCGAGCAGGGGGAAAGAGACCCAGTACTTC. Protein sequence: CASSPSRGKETQYF. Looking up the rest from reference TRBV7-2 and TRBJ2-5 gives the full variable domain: GAGVSQSPSNKVTEKGKDVELRCDPISGHTALYWYRQSLGQGLEFLIYFQGNSAPDKSGLPSDRFSAERTGGSVSTLTIQRTQQEDSAVYLCASSPSRGKETQYFGPGTRLLVL.

This CDR3 is CSGGNRLNTEAFF. In nucleotides, the CDR3 is TGCAGCGGGGGGAACAGGCTGAACACTGAAGCTTTCTTT. The chain joins TRBV29-1 to TRBJ1-1; possibly TRBD1 for D (5 bases). Germline V gene data show CDR1 as SQVTM and CDR2 as ANQGSEA. Trimming stripped 7 bases from V and 0 bases from J, with 12 bases between. The CDR3 covers 13 residues. Full variable domain (outside the CDR3, taken from reference TRBV29-1 and TRBJ1-1): SAVISQKPSRDICQRGTSLTIQCQVDSQVTMMFWYRQQPGQSLTLIATANQGSEATYESGFVIDKFPISRPNLTFSTLTVSNMSPEDSSIYLCSGGNRLNTEAFFGQGTRLTVV.

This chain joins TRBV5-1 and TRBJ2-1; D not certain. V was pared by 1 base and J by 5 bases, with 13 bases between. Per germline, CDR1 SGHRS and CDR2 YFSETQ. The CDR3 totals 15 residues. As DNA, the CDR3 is TGCGCCAGCAGCTTGAGCCCCGGTGGAGACAATGAGCAGTTCTTC. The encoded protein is CASSLSPGGDNEQFF. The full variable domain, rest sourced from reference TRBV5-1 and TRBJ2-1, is KAGVTQTPRYLIKTRGQQVTLSCSPISGHRSVSWYQQTPGQGLQFLFEYFSETQRNKGNFPGRFSGRQFSNSRSEMNVSTLELGDSALYLCASSLSPGGDNEQFFGPGTRLTVL.

Written as DNA, the CDR3 is TGTGCCAGCAGCGCCGGGACAGTCTACGAGCAGTACTTC. Protein: CASSAGTVYEQYF. This chain links TRBV7-2 with TRBJ2-7, with 7 bases that match TRBD1. V dropped 5 bases and J dropped 3; count of bases not matched to a gene: 4. The CDR3 has 13 residues. CDR1 is SGHTA, CDR2 FQGNSA, per germline.

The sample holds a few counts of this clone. CDR3 amino acids: CASRGTGEYEQYF. In DNA, the CDR3 is TGCGCCAGCCGTGGGACGGGAGAATACGAGCAGTACTTC. This sequence joins TRBV5-1 and TRBJ2-7, with a weak D call TRBD2 (6 bases). There are 13 residues in the CDR3. Germline-derived CDR1 and CDR2 are SGHRS and YFSETQ. V dropped 7 bases and J dropped 4 bases, with 15 bases sitting between them.

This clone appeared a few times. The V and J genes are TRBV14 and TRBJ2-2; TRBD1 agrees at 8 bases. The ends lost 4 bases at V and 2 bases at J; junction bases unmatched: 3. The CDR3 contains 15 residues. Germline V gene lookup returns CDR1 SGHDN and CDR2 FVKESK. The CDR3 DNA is TGTGCCAGCAGCCTACAGGGGGTTAACACCGGGGAGCTGTTTTTT. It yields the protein CASSLQGVNTGELFF.

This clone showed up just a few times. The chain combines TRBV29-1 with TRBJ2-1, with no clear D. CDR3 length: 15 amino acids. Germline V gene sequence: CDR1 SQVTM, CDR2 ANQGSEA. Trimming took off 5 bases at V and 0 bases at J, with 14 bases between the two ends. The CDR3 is CSVCRGSSSYNEQFF. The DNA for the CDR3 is TGCAGCGTTTGTCGAGGCTCGAGCTCCTACAATGAGCAGTTCTTC.

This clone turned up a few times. The CDR3 DNA is TGTGCCAGCAGCCAACAAGGGTTGAACACTGAAGCTTTCTTT. Translation gives CASSQQGLNTEAFF. The chain recombines TRBV6-6 with TRBJ1-1; D is undetermined. Germline CDR1 MNHNY, CDR2 SVGAGI (reference sequence). Deletions cut 6 bases from V and 0 bases from J, with 11 bases between. There are 14 residues in the CDR3.

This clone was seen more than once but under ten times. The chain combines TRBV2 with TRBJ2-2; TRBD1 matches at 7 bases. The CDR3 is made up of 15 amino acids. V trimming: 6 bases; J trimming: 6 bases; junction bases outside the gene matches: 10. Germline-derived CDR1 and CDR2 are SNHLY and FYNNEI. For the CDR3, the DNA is TGTGCCAGCAGGCAGGGGGTTAGGGATCCCGGGGAGCTGTTTTTT. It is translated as CASRQGVRDPGELFF.

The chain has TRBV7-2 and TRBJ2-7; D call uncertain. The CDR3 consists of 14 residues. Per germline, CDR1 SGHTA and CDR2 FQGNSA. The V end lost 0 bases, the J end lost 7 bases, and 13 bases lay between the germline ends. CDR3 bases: TGTGCCAGCAGCTTAGCTTCACAGATGGGGGAGCAGTACTTC. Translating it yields CASSLASQMGEQYF.

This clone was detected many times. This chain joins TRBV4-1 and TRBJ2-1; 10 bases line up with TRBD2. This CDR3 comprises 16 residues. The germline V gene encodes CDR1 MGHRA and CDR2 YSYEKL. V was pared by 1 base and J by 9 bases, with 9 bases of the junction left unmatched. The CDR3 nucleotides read TGCGCCAGCAGCCAAGCCGGGACTAGCGTTCTTACTGAGCAGTTCTTC. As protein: CASSQAGTSVLTEQFF.

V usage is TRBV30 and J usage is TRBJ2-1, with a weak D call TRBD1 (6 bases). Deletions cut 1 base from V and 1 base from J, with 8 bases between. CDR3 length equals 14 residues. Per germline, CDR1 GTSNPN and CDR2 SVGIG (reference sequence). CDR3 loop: CAWSGGPSYNEQFF. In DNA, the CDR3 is TGTGCCTGGAGTGGGGGGCCGTCCTACAATGAGCAGTTCTTC.

CDR3 region: CATGTGAFNEQFF. Here the CDR3 DNA reads TGTGCCACCGGGACAGGGGCCTTCAATGAGCAGTTCTTC. The chain recombines TRBV30 with TRBJ2-1, with 10 bases aligning to TRBD1. Losses at the gene ends were 8 bases for V and 6 bases for J; bases not matched to a gene: 7. Looked up from germline, CDR1 is GTSNPN and CDR2 is SVGIG (reference sequence). The CDR3 runs 13 residues. Full variable domain (remainder filled in from reference TRBV30 and TRBJ2-1): SQTIHQWPATLVQPVGSPLSLECTVEGTSNPNLYWYRQAAGRGLQLLFYSVGIGQISSEVPQNLSASRPQDRQFILSSKKLLLSDSGFYLCATGTGAFNEQFFGPGTRLTVL.

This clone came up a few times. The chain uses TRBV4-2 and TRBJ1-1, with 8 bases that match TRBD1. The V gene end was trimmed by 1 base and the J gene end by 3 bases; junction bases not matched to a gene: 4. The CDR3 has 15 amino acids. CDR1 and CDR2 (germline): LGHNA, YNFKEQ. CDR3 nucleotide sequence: TGTGCCAGCAGCCAAGTGGGACAGGATCACACTGAAGCTTTCTTT. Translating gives CASSQVGQDHTEAFF.

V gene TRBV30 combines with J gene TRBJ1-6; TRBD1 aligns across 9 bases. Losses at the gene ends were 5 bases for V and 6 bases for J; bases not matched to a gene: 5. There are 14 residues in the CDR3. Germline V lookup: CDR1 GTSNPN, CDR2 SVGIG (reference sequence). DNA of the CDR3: TGTGCCTGGGGGACAGGGCTAAGTAATTCACCCCTCCACTTT. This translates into CAWGTGLSNSPLHF.

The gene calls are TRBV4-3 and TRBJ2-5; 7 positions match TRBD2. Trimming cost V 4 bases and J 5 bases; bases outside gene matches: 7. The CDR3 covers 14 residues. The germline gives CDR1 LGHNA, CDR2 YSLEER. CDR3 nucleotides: TGCGCCAGCAGCCTTACACTAGCGTGGGAGACCCAGTACTTC. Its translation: CASSLTLAWETQYF.

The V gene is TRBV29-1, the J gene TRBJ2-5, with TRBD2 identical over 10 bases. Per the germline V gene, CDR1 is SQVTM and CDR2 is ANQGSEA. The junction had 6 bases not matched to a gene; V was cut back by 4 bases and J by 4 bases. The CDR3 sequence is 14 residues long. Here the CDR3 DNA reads TGCAGCGTTGTTTCCGGGACTAGCGTAGAGACCCAGTACTTC. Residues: CSVVSGTSVETQYF.